This passage covers 19 T cell receptor beta chains from one sample sequenced in a study of blood T cell repertoires in COVID-19. Only in-frame clones appear in the TCRdb table, and some are missing; sequencing was by immunoSEQ multiplex PCR. The sample has hundreds of thousands of clones; roughly 89% are singletons. Sequenced input: PBMCs or T cells enriched from blood (not recorded which). All receptors derive from a woman aged 45-65 years who had recovered from COVID-19.

The chain has TRBV19 and TRBJ1-1, with a weak D call TRBD1 (5 bases). This CDR3 is 14 amino acids long. Trimming took 7 bases from V and 6 from J, leaving 18 bases between them. Germline lookup yields CDR1 LNHDA and CDR2 SQIVND (reference sequence). The CDR3, as DNA: TGTGCCAGTATAGCGGGACGTACGCATTCTGAAGCTTTCTTT. It codes for CASIAGRTHSEAFF.

The chain employs TRBV18 and TRBJ2-3, with 7 positions matching TRBD1. J lost 1 base, V lost 6 bases, and 1 base had no gene match. Germline V gene data show CDR1 as KGHSH and CDR2 as LQKENI. The CDR3 totals 13 residues. The CDR3: CASSQGGTDTQYF. For the CDR3, the DNA is TGTGCCAGCTCCCAGGGGGGCACAGATACGCAGTATTTT.

The gene calls are TRBV9 and TRBJ2-2; D gene unclear. The CDR3 runs 13 residues. Germline V gives CDR1 SGDLS, CDR2 YYNGEE. Trimming shortened V by 3 bases and J by 7 bases, and 10 bases separated the two germline ends. This chain's CDR3 is CASSAPHIGELFF. CDR3 sequence (DNA): TGTGCCAGCAGCGCCCCCCACATCGGGGAGCTGTTTTTT. Full variable domain (remainder filled in from reference TRBV9 and TRBJ2-2): DSGVTQTPKHLITATGQRVTLRCSPRSGDLSVYWYQQSLDQGLQFLIQYYNGEERAKGNILERFSAQQFPDLHSELNLSSLELGDSALYFCASSAPHIGELFFGEGSRLTVL.

The chain carries TRBV29-1 and TRBJ2-1, with a possible D match to TRBD1 (5 bases). CDR1 is SQVTM and CDR2 is ANQGSEA in the germline V gene. This CDR3 comprises 13 residues. Between the trimmed V and J ends, which lost 1 base and 8 bases, there was a span of 12 bases. The CDR3: CSVEVPGRDEQFF. CDR3 in DNA: TGCAGCGTTGAAGTCCCAGGGCGTGATGAGCAGTTCTTC.

CDR3 nucleotide sequence: TGTGCCAGCAGCGCGGGAGACGTCTCCTATAATTCACCCCTCCACTTT. Protein product: CASSAGDVSYNSPLHF. The chain links TRBV9 to TRBJ1-6; D call uncertain. The germline gives CDR1 SGDLS, CDR2 YYNGEE. V was cut by 3 bases and J by 0 bases, with 10 bases left in between. CDR3 length: 16 residues.

The rearrangement joins TRBV12-2 to TRBJ2-2; TRBD1 is taken as the D call from the table, unchecked against the DNA. TRBV12-2 is annotated as a pseudogene. The length of the CDR3 is 15 residues. CDR3 nucleotides: TGTGCAAGTCGTTCAGGGGGCAGGAACACCGGGGAGCTGTTTTTT. Residues: CASRSGGRNTGELFF.

V usage is TRBV19 and J usage is TRBJ1-1, with TRBD1 as a possible D gene (5 bases). The germline V gene has CDR1 LNHDA and CDR2 SQIVND (reference sequence). V was trimmed by 6 bases and J by 3 bases, leaving 14 bases between them. This CDR3 comprises 14 residues. CDR3 nucleotide sequence: TGTGCCAGTAGGCGGGGGGGTCGGGACACTGAAGCTTTCTTT. Its protein is CASRRGGRDTEAFF.

The chain carries TRBV28 and TRBJ2-3; a possible D gene is TRBD2 (5 bases). The CDR3 covers 15 residues. The V and J ends lost 6 bases and 2 bases respectively, with 15 bases between them. CDR1 and CDR2 (germline): MDHEN, SYDVKM. The CDR3 region has the DNA TGTGCCAGCAGCTCGAGCGGCATACACACAGATACGCAGTATTTT. The encoded protein is CASSSSGIHTDTQYF.

This clone was seen more than once but under ten times. V and J are TRBV19 and TRBJ1-5; the D is unclear. V was trimmed by 7 bases and J by 7 bases, leaving 14 bases between them. Looked up from germline, CDR1 is LNHDA and CDR2 is SQIVND (reference sequence). The length of the CDR3 is 13 residues. The DNA of the CDR3 is TGTGCCAGTAACCACTTATCCAAACAGCCCCAGCATTTT. It codes for CASNHLSKQPQHF. Combining the CDR3 with reference TRBV19 and TRBJ1-5 gives the whole variable domain DGGITQSPKYLFRKEGQNVTLSCEQNLNHDAMYWYRQDPGQGLRLIYYSQIVNDFQKGDIAEGYSVSREKKESFPLTVTSAQKNPTAFYLCASNHLSKQPQHFGDGTRLSIL.

The chain recombines TRBV5-1 with TRBJ2-1; D is possibly TRBD1 (5 bases). The CDR3 sequence is 14 residues long. The germline V and J ends were trimmed by 9 bases and 4 bases, with 17 bases remaining between them. Germline-derived CDR1 and CDR2 are SGHRS and YFSETQ. The CDR3 region is CATGRKDMYNEQFF. The CDR3 coding sequence is TGCGCCACCGGGCGTAAGGACATGTACAATGAGCAGTTCTTC.

The chain carries TRBV5-6 and TRBJ1-6; D not certain. CDR3 size: 12 residues. V was shortened by 4 bases and J by 3 bases, with 2 bases between the two germline ends. Germline V CDR1 and CDR2: SGHDT, YYEEEE. The CDR3 DNA reads as TGTGCCAGCAGCCTCTATAATTCACCCCTCCACTTT. It encodes CASSLYNSPLHF.

The J gene is TRBJ2-3, the V gene TRBV5-1, with TRBD2 matching 10 bases. V lost 0 bases and J lost 0; bases outside the gene matches: 1. Germline assignment: CDR1 SGHRS and CDR2 YFSETQ. The CDR3 has 16 residues. The CDR3: CASSLGSGGSTDTQYF. The CDR3 DNA sequence: TGCGCCAGCAGCTTGGGTAGCGGGGGGAGCACAGATACGCAGTATTTT.

This rearrangement joins TRBV4-1 to TRBJ2-5, with 10 bases that match TRBD2. V lost 4 bases, J lost 2 bases, and 4 bases stayed unmatched. Germline V CDR1 and CDR2: MGHRA, YSYEKL. The CDR3 is 15 residues long. As DNA, the CDR3 is TGCGCCAGCAGCCTTAGCGGGGGGTCGCAAGAGACCCAGTACTTC. Translating it yields CASSLSGGSQETQYF.

The rearrangement uses TRBV6-5 and TRBJ2-7; D gene ambiguous. V lost 11 bases and J 6 bases, leaving 17 bases between the germline ends. The CDR3 loop spans 12 amino acids. Germline CDR1 reads MNHEY; CDR2 reads SVGAGI. CDR3: CASLSPSGEQYF. As DNA, the CDR3 is TGTGCCTCCTTAAGTCCATCCGGCGAGCAGTACTTC.

This chain uses TRBV7-9 with TRBJ2-3; 8 positions agree with TRBD1. This CDR3 spans 15 amino acids. The germline CDR1 and CDR2 sequences are SEHNR and FQNEAQ (reference sequence). Trimming cost V 7 bases and J 2 bases; bases outside gene matches: 8. CDR3 in amino acids: CASNPRDRTTDTQYF. CDR3 nucleotide sequence: TGTGCCAGCAACCCCCGGGACAGGACCACAGATACGCAGTATTTT.

The chain recombines TRBV27 with TRBJ2-5; 8 nucleotides line up with TRBD1. CDR3 size: 17 residues. Per the germline V gene, CDR1 is MNHEY and CDR2 is SMNVEV (reference sequence). V lost 3 bases and J lost 3; bases outside the gene matches: 12. CDR3 loop: CASSLGQGAMSKETQYF. In DNA, the CDR3 is TGTGCCAGCAGTTTGGGTCAGGGGGCAATGTCCAAAGAGACCCAGTACTTC.

V gene TRBV2 combines with J gene TRBJ2-2; 7 positions agree with TRBD1. The CDR3 has 15 residues. Per germline, CDR1 SNHLY and CDR2 FYNNEI. With V trimmed by 5 bases and J by 0 bases, 3 bases remained unmatched. The CDR3 sequence: CASSYQGANTGELFF. CDR3 DNA: TGTGCCAGCAGTTATCAGGGGGCGAACACCGGGGAGCTGTTTTTT.

This clone was recorded a few times. The rearrangement joins TRBV19 to TRBJ1-1; D is perhaps TRBD1 (6 bases). From germline, CDR1 is LNHDA and CDR2 SQIVND (reference sequence). V dropped 10 bases and J dropped 6 bases, with 24 bases sitting between them. The CDR3 extends over 15 amino acids. The chain's CDR3 is CATTDRTSGASEAFF. CDR3 bases: TGTGCCACCACTGACAGGACCTCAGGAGCCTCTGAAGCTTTCTTT.

The rearrangement joins TRBV2 to TRBJ1-6; tentatively, D is TRBD1 (5 bases). Germline assignment: CDR1 SNHLY and CDR2 FYNNEI. The CDR3 runs 12 residues. V lost 10 bases to trimming and J lost 7 bases, with 11 bases between them. CDR3 DNA sequence: TGTGCCACAAAGGAGGGGAATTCACCCCTCCACTTT. It encodes CATKEGNSPLHF.